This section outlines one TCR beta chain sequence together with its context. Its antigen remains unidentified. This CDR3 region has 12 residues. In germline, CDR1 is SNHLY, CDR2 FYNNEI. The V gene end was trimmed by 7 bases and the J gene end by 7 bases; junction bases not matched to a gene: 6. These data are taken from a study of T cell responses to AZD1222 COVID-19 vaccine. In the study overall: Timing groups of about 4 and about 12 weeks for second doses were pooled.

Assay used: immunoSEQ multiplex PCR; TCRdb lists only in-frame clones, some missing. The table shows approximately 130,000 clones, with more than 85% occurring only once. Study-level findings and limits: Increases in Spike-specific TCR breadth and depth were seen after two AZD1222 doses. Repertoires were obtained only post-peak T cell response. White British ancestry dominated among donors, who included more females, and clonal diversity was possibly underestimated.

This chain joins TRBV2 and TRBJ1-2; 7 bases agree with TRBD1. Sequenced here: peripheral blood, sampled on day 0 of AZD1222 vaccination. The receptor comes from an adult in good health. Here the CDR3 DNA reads TGTGCCAGCACTTGGGGACAGTCTGGCTACACCTTC. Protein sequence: CASTWGQSGYTF.